The clone carrying this T cell receptor (beta chain) was seen only a few times. Its antigen is not identified. This sample was included in a study of T cell repertoires in cytomegalovirus infection. The wider study: Public TCR beta signatures provided an indication of both CMV infection and a matching HLA type.

From the reads, TCRdb called clonotypes with MiXCR, one entry per CDR3 protein. The repertoire consists of approximately 170,000 distinct CDR3 sequences, with more than 15% occurring once and the leading ten covering about 19%. Findings of the study overall: Totalled public TCR beta family frequency picked out people who carried CMV plus the relevant HLA.

Germline V lookup: CDR1 MNHNS, CDR2 SASEGT. The length of the CDR3 is 17 residues. J was trimmed by 7 bases and V by 2 bases; bases with no gene match: 13. This TCR was sampled from a human donor in good health (CMV status not recorded). Some clones in this sample may be carry-over from other donors' samples. Source material: CD8+ T cells from PBMCs. V and J are TRBV6-1 and TRBJ2-4; 8 bases are shared with TRBD1. The CDR3 nucleotides are TGTGCCAGCAGTGAAAAGGACCCCGGGGCAGGGGGCAACATTCAGTACTTC. Translation: CASSEKDPGAGGNIQYF.